The 27 T cell receptor beta chains presented below share a single source sample, sequenced in a study of siplizumab effects on memory and regulatory T cells. TCRdb's table, derived via immunoSEQ multiplex PCR, lists solely in-frame clones and lacks some. The sample shows over 60,000 clones, 91% of them seen only once. Sequenced material: CD8+ T cells sorted from blood. Receptor source: a human donor in good health.

V gene TRBV7-3 combines with J gene TRBJ2-1; 9 bases are shared with TRBD2. The CDR3 length is 16 residues. Unmatched junction bases numbered 13, after V lost 5 bases and J lost 8 bases. Looked up from germline, CDR1 is SGHTA and CDR2 is FQGTGA. In DNA form, the CDR3 reads TGTGCCAGCAGCCCCTCCTGGGTTAGCGGGAGATATGAGCAGTTCTTC. Translated: CASSPSWVSGRYEQFF.

The chain combines TRBV13 with TRBJ2-1; 8 nucleotides line up with TRBD2. V trimming: 5 bases; J trimming: 4 bases; junction bases outside the gene matches: 19. The CDR3 sequence is 19 residues long. Germline loops: CDR1 PRHDT, CDR2 FYEKMQ (reference sequence). This chain's CDR3 is CASSPRGTSGFEGYNEQFF. The CDR3 DNA is TGTGCCAGCAGCCCCCGGGGAACTAGCGGTTTCGAAGGATACAATGAGCAGTTCTTC. Looking up the rest from reference TRBV13 and TRBJ2-1 gives the full variable domain: AAGVIQSPRHLIKEKRETATLKCYPIPRHDTVYWYQQGPGQDPQFLISFYEKMQSDKGSIPDRFSAQQFSDYHSELNMSSLELGDSALYFCASSPRGTSGFEGYNEQFFGPGTRLTVL.

This rearrangement joins TRBV4-1 to TRBJ2-7; 9 bases are a match to TRBD1. Germline V gene sequence: CDR1 MGHRA, CDR2 YSYEKL. The V segment lost 0 bases and the J segment 5 bases; nucleotides outside the gene matches: 8. This CDR3 is built from 16 residues. The CDR3 region is CASSQDPGTGSHEQYF. DNA of the CDR3: TGCGCCAGCAGCCAAGATCCCGGGACAGGGTCCCACGAGCAGTACTTC.

This chain's CDR3 is CASSSQGLGANVLTF. The CDR3 coding sequence is TGTGCCAGCAGTTCACAGGGCCTTGGGGCCAACGTCCTGACTTTC. V gene TRBV27 combines with J gene TRBJ2-6, with D possibly matching TRBD1 (6 bases). The ends were cut back, 4 bases at V and 3 bases at J, with 10 bases in the middle. The CDR3 has 15 residues. Germline V gives CDR1 MNHEY, CDR2 SMNVEV (reference sequence).

The genes are TRBV27 and TRBJ2-1; 10 bases fit TRBD1. Germline V gene data show CDR1 as MNHEY and CDR2 as SMNVEV (reference sequence). The V segment lost 6 bases and the J segment 9 bases; nucleotides outside the gene matches: 11. CDR3 length: 15 residues. Here the CDR3 DNA reads TGTGCCAGCAGCCCGTCCCCAGACAGGGGGCGTGAGCAGTTCTTC. Its translation is CASSPSPDRGREQFF.

The chain links TRBV7-9 to TRBJ2-1; 7 nucleotides match TRBD2. The CDR3 is 15 residues long. Germline trimming cut 6 bases from V and 9 bases from J; bases unmatched to any gene: 14. CDR1 is SEHNR, CDR2 FQNEAQ, per germline (reference sequence). The CDR3 sequence: CASRLLAYATGEQFF. CDR3 sequence (DNA): TGTGCCAGCAGGTTACTAGCGTACGCGACTGGTGAGCAGTTCTTC.

The chain recombines TRBV30 with TRBJ2-1; D call uncertain. Trimming left V 2 bases short and J 8 bases short, with 10 bases between. This CDR3 is built from 12 residues. CDR1 and CDR2 (germline): GTSNPN, SVGIG (reference sequence). CDR3 DNA sequence: TGTGCCTGGAGTCAATTAGCAGATGAGCAGTTCTTC. Translation gives CAWSQLADEQFF. The entire variable domain, with the rest obtained from reference TRBV30 and TRBJ2-1, is as follows: SQTIHQWPATLVQPVGSPLSLECTVEGTSNPNLYWYRQAAGRGLQLLFYSVGIGQISSEVPQNLSASRPQDRQFILSSKKLLLSDSGFYLCAWSQLADEQFFGPGTRLTVL.

V usage is TRBV18 and J usage is TRBJ2-5; D remains unclear. The germline gives CDR1 KGHSH, CDR2 LQKENI. The CDR3 sequence is 14 residues long. The V end lost 6 bases, the J end lost 5 bases, and 16 bases lay between the germline ends. CDR3 sequence: CASSQVGGAETQYF. In nucleotides, the CDR3 is TGTGCCAGCTCCCAGGTGGGCGGAGCGGAGACCCAGTACTTC.

The chain employs TRBV7-9 and TRBJ1-2, with a tentative D call TRBD1 (5 bases). Germline loops: CDR1 SEHNR, CDR2 FQNEAQ (reference sequence). This CDR3 is built from 14 residues. Deletions cut 8 bases from V and 4 bases from J, with 17 bases between. The chain's CDR3 is CASHGGRGIYGYTF. CDR3 nucleotides: TGTGCCAGCCATGGGGGGAGGGGCATCTATGGCTACACCTTC.

Here the CDR3 reads CAWDQGGVTEAFF. DNA for the CDR3: TGTGCCTGGGATCAGGGAGGGGTAACTGAAGCTTTCTTT. This sequence joins TRBV30 and TRBJ1-1, with a weak D call TRBD1 (5 bases). The CDR3 is made up of 13 amino acids. V was trimmed by 5 bases and J by 5 bases, leaving 15 bases between them. Per the germline V gene, CDR1 is GTSNPN and CDR2 is SVGIG (reference sequence).

CDR3 sequence reads: CSAADRAYGYTF. The CDR3 region has the DNA TGCAGCGCCGCTGACAGGGCTTATGGCTACACCTTC. The chain is built from TRBV29-1 and TRBJ1-2, with 7 bases matching TRBD1. The CDR3 spans 12 residues. Germline lookup yields CDR1 SQVTM and CDR2 ANQGSEA. V was clipped by 7 bases and J by 5 bases; unmatched bases: 7. Filled out from reference TRBV29-1 and TRBJ1-2, the complete variable domain reads SAVISQKPSRDICQRGTSLTIQCQVDSQVTMMFWYRQQPGQSLTLIATANQGSEATYESGFVIDKFPISRPNLTFSTLTVSNMSPEDSSIYLCSAADRAYGYTFGSGTRLTVV.

This chain joins TRBV7-6 and TRBJ2-2, with 9 bases aligning to TRBD2. J gave up 7 bases and V 8 bases, and 8 bases lay outside the gene matches. This CDR3 is 14 amino acids long. The germline V gene has CDR1 SGHVS and CDR2 FNYEAQ. CDR3 in amino acids: CASGTGLAIGELFF. The CDR3 DNA is TGTGCCAGCGGAACGGGACTAGCAATCGGGGAGCTGTTTTTT.

This chain links TRBV7-9 with TRBJ2-1; D is unclear. Germline V gives CDR1 SEHNR, CDR2 FQNEAQ (reference sequence). The germline V and J ends were trimmed by 5 bases and 4 bases, with 9 bases remaining between them. CDR3 length: 13 amino acids. The CDR3 is CASSTQLYNEQFF. CDR3 nucleotide sequence: TGTGCCAGCAGCACCCAACTTTACAATGAGCAGTTCTTC.

The chain combines TRBV19 with TRBJ1-1; the D is unclear. V was clipped by 2 bases and J by 2 bases, with 9 bases between them. CDR1 LNHDA and CDR2 SQIVND come from the germline V gene (reference sequence). This CDR3 contains 14 residues. The CDR3 sequence: CASSIFETNTEAFF. The CDR3 DNA reads TGTGCCAGTAGTATATTTGAGACTAACACTGAAGCTTTCTTT.

This chain joins TRBV10-3 and TRBJ2-3; 10 bases align to TRBD2. The V gene's germline CDR1 is ENHRY and CDR2 SYGVKD. This CDR3 is 15 amino acids long. J lost 0 bases, V lost 6 bases, and 3 bases had no gene match. Written as DNA, the CDR3 is TGTGCCATCAGCGTAGCGGGAGGAAGCACAGATACGCAGTATTTT. Amino acid sequence: CAISVAGGSTDTQYF.

V gene TRBV11-1 combines with J gene TRBJ2-1, with 13 positions matching TRBD2. Germline CDR1 and CDR2: SGHAT and FQDESV (reference sequence). Trimming at V came to 5 bases and at J to 7 bases, leaving 11 bases not matched to a gene. The CDR3 is 17 amino acids. CDR3 sequence (DNA): TGTGCCAGCAGCCCCGGGACTAGCGGGGTTTTAGGAAATGAGCAGTTCTTC. Translated, it gives CASSPGTSGVLGNEQFF.

The chain employs TRBV5-4 and TRBJ1-1; possibly TRBD1 for D (5 bases). The CDR3 sequence is 13 residues long. V dropped 5 bases and J dropped 5 bases, with 13 bases sitting between them. The germline CDR1 and CDR2 sequences are SGHNT and YYREEE (reference sequence). The CDR3 loop reads CASRIHGGTEAFF. The CDR3 region has the DNA TGTGCCAGCAGAATCCACGGGGGGACTGAAGCTTTCTTT. The whole variable domain, filled in from reference TRBV5-4 and TRBJ1-1, reads ETGVTQSPTHLIKTRGQQVTLRCSSQSGHNTVSWYQQALGQGPQFIFQYYREEENGRGNFPPRFSGLQFPNYSSELNVNALELDDSALYLCASRIHGGTEAFFGQGTRLTVV.

This chain uses TRBV19 with TRBJ2-7; D is undetermined. CDR1 and CDR2 from the germline V gene are LNHDA and SQIVND (reference sequence). The CDR3 extends over 13 amino acids. Trimming removed 4 bases from V and 4 bases from J, with 11 bases in between. CDR3 DNA: TGTGCCAGTAGTACAATGGGTTGGTACGAGCAGTACTTC. Encoded protein: CASSTMGWYEQYF.

The chain carries TRBV2 and TRBJ1-5; D uncertain. CDR3 length equals 14 residues. Germline CDR1 and CDR2: SNHLY and FYNNEI. V gave up 3 bases and J gave up 0 bases, with 6 bases separating them. CDR3 amino acids: CASSEAGSNQPQHF. The CDR3 DNA follows: TGTGCCAGCAGTGAGGCGGGTAGCAATCAGCCCCAGCATTTT.

The chain recombines TRBV30 with TRBJ2-2; no firm D call. CDR3 length equals 18 residues. V lost 0 bases and J 0 bases, leaving 17 bases between the germline ends. Germline V lookup: CDR1 GTSNPN, CDR2 SVGIG (reference sequence). This chain's CDR3 is CAWSVDSGIGSNTGELFF. The CDR3 DNA is TGTGCCTGGAGTGTCGACTCAGGCATTGGTTCGAACACCGGGGAGCTGTTTTTT.

In this sample, this clone turned up once. The gene calls are TRBV30 and TRBJ2-7; 9 nucleotides line up with TRBD2. Germline V gives CDR1 GTSNPN, CDR2 SVGIG (reference sequence). This CDR3 is 15 amino acids long. J lost 3 bases, V lost 0 bases, and 6 bases had no gene match. The CDR3 sequence: CAWSVVASGIYEQYF. Here the CDR3 DNA reads TGTGCCTGGAGTGTGGTGGCTAGCGGGATCTACGAGCAGTACTTC.

The chain links TRBV5-1 to TRBJ1-1, with D hard to call. The V and J ends lost 2 bases and 4 bases respectively, with 3 bases between them. Germline V gives CDR1 SGHRS, CDR2 YFSETQ. This CDR3 is built from 11 residues. CDR3 in DNA: TGCGCCAGCAGCTTCGGCACTGAAGCTTTCTTT. This translates into CASSFGTEAFF.

This clone came up a few times. The chain combines TRBV4-1 with TRBJ1-1; D might be TRBD1 (6 bases). Trimming removed 0 bases at V and 2 bases at J, with 22 bases between. The germline V gene encodes CDR1 MGHRA and CDR2 YSYEKL. This CDR3 is 19 amino acids long. The CDR3 sequence is CASSQEGLFVGAFNTEAFF. The CDR3 nucleotides are TGCGCCAGCAGCCAAGAGGGGCTTTTTGTGGGGGCGTTTAACACTGAAGCTTTCTTT.

The rearrangement joins TRBV7-9 to TRBJ2-7; D unclear. This CDR3 contains 13 residues. Germline CDR1 is SEHNR and CDR2 is FQNEAQ (reference sequence). The V gene lost 5 bases and the J gene lost 6 bases, with 14 bases spanning the gap. The CDR3 region has the DNA TGTGCCAGCAGCCTCCCGGCGGTCTCCGAGCAGTACTTC. Amino acids: CASSLPAVSEQYF.

V gene TRBV4-1 combines with J gene TRBJ1-1; 9 bases are a match to TRBD1. The V gene's germline CDR1 is MGHRA and CDR2 YSYEKL. The trim removed 3 bases at V and 5 bases at J, leaving 1 base unmatched. This CDR3 spans 13 amino acids. The CDR3 is CASSQGQGTEAFF. The CDR3 nucleotides read TGCGCCAGCAGCCAGGGACAGGGAACTGAAGCTTTCTTT.

The gene calls are TRBV10-3 and TRBJ1-1, with D uncertain. This CDR3 has 15 amino acids. The germline gives CDR1 ENHRY, CDR2 SYGVKD. V shed 0 bases and J shed 1 base, with 9 bases lying between them. The CDR3 region has the DNA TGTGCCATCAGTGAGTCGGGGATTTGGAACACTGAAGCTTTCTTT. Translation: CAISESGIWNTEAFF.

This clone came up once. This chain connects TRBV27 to TRBJ1-5; D is unresolved. Germline lookup yields CDR1 MNHEY and CDR2 SMNVEV (reference sequence). V was clipped by 3 bases and J by 7 bases, with 10 bases between them. CDR3 length equals 13 residues. For the CDR3, the DNA is TGTGCCAGCAGTTTGGGTCCCCTACAGCCCCAGCATTTT. Its translation is CASSLGPLQPQHF.